In its sample, the clone carrying this T cell receptor (beta chain) was seen many times. Antigen unknown. Regarding time point: pre-sensitization, week 0. As to treatment: therapeutic diphenylcyclopropenone sensitization with weekly scalp DPC. This entry belongs to a study of human T cells and chemical hapten exposure. Background on the study: An approximately 2 cm by approximately 2 cm inner upper arm patch received 2% DPC for sensitization. Reading of the patch tests, which applied 0.01% DPC to the upper back, occurred at 6 days.

Separate cDNA molecules received unique molecular identifiers, which the library attached to them. TCRdb re-called the RACE reads with MiXCR, one entry per CDR3 protein. The sample yields tens of thousands of distinct CDR3 sequences, over 8% seen once. Study-wide results and limits: Expanded TCRs grouped into significantly more large CDR3 similarity clusters than controls produced.

The clonotype originates from a middle-aged woman with alopecia areata. Some clones in this sample may be carry-over from other donors' samples. Sequencing used whole blood, obtained in connection with sensitization to the hapten diphenylcyclopropenone (DPC).

The CDR3 sequence is CSARRDRGTEAFF. The DNA of the CDR3 is TGCAGTGCTCGCCGGGACAGGGGCACTGAAGCTTTCTTT. The chain couples TRBV20-1 to TRBJ1-1, with TRBD1 matching 10 bases. The CDR3 sequence is 13 residues long. The V gene's germline CDR1 is DFQATT and CDR2 SNEGSKA (reference sequence). The J segment lost 4 bases and the V segment lost 5 bases, leaving 4 bases of the junction unmatched.